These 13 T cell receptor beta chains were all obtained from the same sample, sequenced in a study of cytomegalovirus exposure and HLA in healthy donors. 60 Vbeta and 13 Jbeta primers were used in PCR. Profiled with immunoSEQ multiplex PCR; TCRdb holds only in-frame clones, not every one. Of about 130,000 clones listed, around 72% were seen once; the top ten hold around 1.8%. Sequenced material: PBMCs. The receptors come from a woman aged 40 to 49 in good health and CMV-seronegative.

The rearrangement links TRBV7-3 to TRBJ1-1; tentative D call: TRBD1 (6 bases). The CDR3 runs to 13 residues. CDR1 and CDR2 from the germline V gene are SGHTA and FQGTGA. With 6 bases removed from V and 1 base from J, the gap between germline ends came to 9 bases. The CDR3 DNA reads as TGTGCCAGCAGTCCAGGGGCGAACACTGAAGCTTTCTTT. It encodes CASSPGANTEAFF.

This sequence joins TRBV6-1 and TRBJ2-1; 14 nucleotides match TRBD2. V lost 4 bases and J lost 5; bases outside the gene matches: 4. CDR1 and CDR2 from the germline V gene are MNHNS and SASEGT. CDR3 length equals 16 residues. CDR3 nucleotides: TGTGCCAGCAGTGCCCGACTAGCGGGAGGGAACAATGAGCAGTTCTTC. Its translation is CASSARLAGGNNEQFF.

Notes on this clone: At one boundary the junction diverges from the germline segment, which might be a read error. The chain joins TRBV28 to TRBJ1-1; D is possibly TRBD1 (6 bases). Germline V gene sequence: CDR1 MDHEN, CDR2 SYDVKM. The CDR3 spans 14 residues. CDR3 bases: TGTACCAGCATCCTTACCCCAGGGGTGACTGAAGCTTTCTTT. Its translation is CTSILTPGVTEAFF.

The CDR3 loop reads CASSLGQGASPLHF. CDR3 coding DNA: TGCGCCAGCAGCCTTGGACAGGGTGCGTCACCCCTCCACTTT. The J gene is TRBJ1-6, the V gene TRBV4-1; 8 bases are a match to TRBD1. V lost 4 bases to trimming and J lost 10 bases; unmatched junction nucleotides: 6. From germline, CDR1 is MGHRA and CDR2 YSYEKL. This CDR3 comprises 14 residues.

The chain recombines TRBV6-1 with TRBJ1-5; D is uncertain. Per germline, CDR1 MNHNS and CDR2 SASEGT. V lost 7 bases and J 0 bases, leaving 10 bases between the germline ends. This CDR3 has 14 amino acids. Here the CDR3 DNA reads TGTGCCAGCAACCAGGACTATAGCAATCAGCCCCAGCATTTT. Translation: CASNQDYSNQPQHF.

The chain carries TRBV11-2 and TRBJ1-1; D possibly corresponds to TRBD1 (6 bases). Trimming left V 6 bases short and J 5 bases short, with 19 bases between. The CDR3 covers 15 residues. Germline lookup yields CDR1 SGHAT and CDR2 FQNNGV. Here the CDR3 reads CASSPYRVSRTEAFF. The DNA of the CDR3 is TGTGCCAGCAGTCCGTACAGGGTTTCGAGAACTGAAGCTTTCTTT.

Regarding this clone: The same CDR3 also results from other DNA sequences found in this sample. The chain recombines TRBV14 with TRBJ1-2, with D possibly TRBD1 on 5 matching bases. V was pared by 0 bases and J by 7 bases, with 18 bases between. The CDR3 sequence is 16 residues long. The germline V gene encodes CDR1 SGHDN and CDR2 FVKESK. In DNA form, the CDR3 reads TGTGCCAGCAGCCAAGAAAAAGGATTAGGGGTCGGTGGCTACACCTTC. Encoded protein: CASSQEKGLGVGGYTF.

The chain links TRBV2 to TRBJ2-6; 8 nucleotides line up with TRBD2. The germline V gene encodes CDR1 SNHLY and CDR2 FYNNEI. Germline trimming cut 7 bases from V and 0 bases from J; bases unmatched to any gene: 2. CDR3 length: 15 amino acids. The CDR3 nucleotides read TGTGCCAGCACGGGAGGGACCTCTGGGGCCAACGTCCTGACTTTC. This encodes CASTGGTSGANVLTF.

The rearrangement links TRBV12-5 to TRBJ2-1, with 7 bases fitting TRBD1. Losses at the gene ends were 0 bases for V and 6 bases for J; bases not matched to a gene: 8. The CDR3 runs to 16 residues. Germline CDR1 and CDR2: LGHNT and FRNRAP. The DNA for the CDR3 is TGTGCTAGTGGTTTGGTACTGGGGACAGAACCCAATGAGCAGTTCTTC. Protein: CASGLVLGTEPNEQFF.

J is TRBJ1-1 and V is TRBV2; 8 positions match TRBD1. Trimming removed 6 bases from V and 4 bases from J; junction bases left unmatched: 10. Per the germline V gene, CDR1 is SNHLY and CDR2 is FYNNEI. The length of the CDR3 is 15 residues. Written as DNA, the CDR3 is TGTGCCAGCAGGACCAAGGACAGGGCGGGCACTGAAGCTTTCTTT. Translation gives CASRTKDRAGTEAFF.

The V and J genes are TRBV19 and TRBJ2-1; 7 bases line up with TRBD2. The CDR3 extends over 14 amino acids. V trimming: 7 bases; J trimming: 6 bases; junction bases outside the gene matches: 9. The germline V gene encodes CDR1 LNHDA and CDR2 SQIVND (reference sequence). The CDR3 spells CASTPWGGVNEQFF. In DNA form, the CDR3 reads TGTGCCAGTACCCCCTGGGGGGGGGTCAATGAGCAGTTCTTC.

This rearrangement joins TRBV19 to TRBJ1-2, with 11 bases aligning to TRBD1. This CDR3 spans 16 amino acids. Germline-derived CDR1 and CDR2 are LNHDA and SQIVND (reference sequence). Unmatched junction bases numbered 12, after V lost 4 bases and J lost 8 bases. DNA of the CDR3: TGTGCCAGTAGTAAAGACCCGGACAGGGGGCAGGGAGGCTACACCTTC. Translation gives CASSKDPDRGQGGYTF.

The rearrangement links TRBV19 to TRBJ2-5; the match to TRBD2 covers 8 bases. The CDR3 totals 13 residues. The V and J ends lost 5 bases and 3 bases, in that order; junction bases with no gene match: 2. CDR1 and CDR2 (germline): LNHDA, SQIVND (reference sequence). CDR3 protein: CASSPGGEETQYF. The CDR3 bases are TGTGCCAGTAGTCCCGGGGGGGAAGAGACCCAGTACTTC.